The present TCR beta chain was sequenced within a study of T cell responses to AZD1222 COVID-19 vaccine. Broader study findings: Seropositive status at baseline applied to only five to seven AZD1222 recipients. In the spike-specific TCR repertoire, nearly half reportedly target unmutated variant regions. After the peak T cell response, and only then, were repertoires sampled. Donors were largely white British and mainly female; clonal diversity was possibly underestimated.

The CDR3 runs 13 residues. V was clipped by 5 bases and J by 1 base; unmatched bases: 4. The germline V gene encodes CDR1 SQVTM and CDR2 ANQGSEA. As to this clone: Its specificity is unknown.

Produced via immunoSEQ multiplex PCR; TCRdb's table is partial and in-frame only. The table records roughly 96,000 clones, roughly 90% of them present only once. This clonotype was obtained from an adult who received the AZD1222 COVID-19 vaccine. The chain uses TRBV29-1 and TRBJ1-1; 7 bases line up with TRBD1. The sample consisted of peripheral blood, taken 28 days after the second AZD1222 dose. As DNA, the CDR3 is TGCAGCGTTCGCGGGACAGCGAACACTGAAGCTTTCTTT. It is translated as CSVRGTANTEAFF.